This T cell receptor (beta chain) was documented in a study of breast tumors, draining lymph nodes, adjacent tissues. V was clipped by 4 bases and J by 4 bases, with 19 bases between them. This CDR3 is built from 16 residues. Ten or more counts support this clonotype. TCRdb independently ran MiXCR on the multiplex PCR reads; one entry per CDR3 protein. The sample has about 200,000 distinct CDR3 sequences, around 29% seen once. Breast cancer patients provided tissue from their axillary draining lymph nodes. This clonotype was sampled from a female donor with breast cancer. Some clones in this sample may be carry-over from other donors' samples. What was sequenced was axillary lymph node tissue. The chain links TRBV12-3 or TRBV12-4 to TRBJ1-2, with D possibly being TRBD1 (6 bases). CDR3 in DNA: TGTGCCAGCAGTTCTTTTCAGGGGCTGGGCGGCTATGGCTACACCTTC. Translation: CASSSFQGLGGYGYTF.